This TCR beta chain was documented in a study of cytomegalovirus exposure and HLA in healthy donors. This CDR3 contains 15 residues. V lost 1 base to trimming and J lost 2 bases, with 14 bases between them. Germline V gene sequence: CDR1 GTSNPN, CDR2 SVGIG (reference sequence). PCR was performed using 60 Vbeta and 13 Jbeta primers. The method was immunoSEQ multiplex PCR; TCRdb's version includes in-frame clones alone and lacks a portion of them. This sample yields around 180,000 clones, of which approximately 81% are seen a single time; just over 2% belongs to the top ten. This clone was counted a few times.

This chain joins TRBV30 and TRBJ2-5, with D perhaps TRBD1 (5 bases). This TCR came from a woman under 30 in good health and CMV-seropositive. The sequenced sample was PBMCs. CDR3 in DNA: TGTGCCTGGAGTGGTTGGACAACAAGTCAAGAGACCCAGTACTTC. Translated, it gives CAWSGWTTSQETQYF. The entire variable domain, with the rest obtained from reference TRBV30 and TRBJ2-5, is as follows: SQTIHQWPATLVQPVGSPLSLECTVEGTSNPNLYWYRQAAGRGLQLLFYSVGIGQISSEVPQNLSASRPQDRQFILSSKKLLLSDSGFYLCAWSGWTTSQETQYFGPGTRLLVL.